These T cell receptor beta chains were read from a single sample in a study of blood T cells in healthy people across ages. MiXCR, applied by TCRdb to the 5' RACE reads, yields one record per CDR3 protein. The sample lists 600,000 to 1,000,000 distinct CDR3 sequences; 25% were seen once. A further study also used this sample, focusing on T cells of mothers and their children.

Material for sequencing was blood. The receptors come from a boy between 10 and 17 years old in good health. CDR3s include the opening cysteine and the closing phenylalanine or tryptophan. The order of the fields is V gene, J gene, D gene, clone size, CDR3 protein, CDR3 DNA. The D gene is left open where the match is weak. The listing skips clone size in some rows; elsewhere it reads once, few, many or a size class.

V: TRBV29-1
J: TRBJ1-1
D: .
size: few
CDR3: CSVRAGTLNTEAFF
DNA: TGCAGCGTTAGAGCCGGGACGCTGAACACTGAAGCTTTCTTT

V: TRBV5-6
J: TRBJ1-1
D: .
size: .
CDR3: CASSWVAVTEAFF
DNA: TGTGCCAGCAGCTGGGTGGCGGTCACTGAAGCTTTCTTT

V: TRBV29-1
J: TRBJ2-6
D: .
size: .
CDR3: CSVRSSGANVLTF
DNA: TGCAGCGTTAGGAGTTCTGGGGCCAACGTCCTGACTTTC

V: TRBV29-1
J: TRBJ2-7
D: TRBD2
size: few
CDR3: CSVKSGSSSEQYF
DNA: TGCAGCGTTAAAAGCGGGAGCTCCTCCGAGCAGTACTTC

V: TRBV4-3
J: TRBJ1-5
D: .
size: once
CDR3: CASSQGTANQPQHF
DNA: TGCGCCAGCAGCCAAGGGACAGCTAATCAGCCCCAGCATTTT

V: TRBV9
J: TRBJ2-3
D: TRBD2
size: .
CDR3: CASSVLAGPTDTQYF
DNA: TGTGCCAGCAGCGTACTAGCGGGACCCACAGATACGCAGTATTTT

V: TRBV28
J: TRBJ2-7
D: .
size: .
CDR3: CASLPFGGREQYF
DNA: TGTGCCAGCCTTCCCTTCGGGGGCCGCGAGCAGTACTTC

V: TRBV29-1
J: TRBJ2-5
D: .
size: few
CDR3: CSVAPETQYF
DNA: TGCAGCGTTGCCCCGGAGACCCAGTACTTC

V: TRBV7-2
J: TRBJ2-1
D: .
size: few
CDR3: CASNVPEADEQFF
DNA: TGTGCCAGCAACGTTCCCGAGGCCGATGAGCAGTTCTTC

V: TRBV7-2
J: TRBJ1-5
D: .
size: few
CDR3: CASSPTLDQPQHF
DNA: TGTGCCAGCAGCCCGACCCTGGACCAGCCCCAGCATTTT

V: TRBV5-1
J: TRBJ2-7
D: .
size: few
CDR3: CASSLWAGESYEQYF
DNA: TGCGCCAGCAGCTTGTGGGCAGGGGAGTCCTACGAGCAGTACTTC

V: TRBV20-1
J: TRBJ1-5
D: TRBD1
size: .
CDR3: CSARGSRDSQPQHF
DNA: TGCAGTGCTAGAGGGAGCAGGGACAGTCAGCCCCAGCATTTT

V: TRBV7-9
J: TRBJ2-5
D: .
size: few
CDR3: CASSLGGLLAETQYF
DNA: TGTGCCAGCAGCTTAGGAGGCCTACTGGCAGAGACCCAGTACTTC

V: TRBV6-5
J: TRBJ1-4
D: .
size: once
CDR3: CASSTAGEDNEQLFF
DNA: TGTGCCAGCAGTACCGCAGGGGAAGATAATGAACAACTGTTTTTT

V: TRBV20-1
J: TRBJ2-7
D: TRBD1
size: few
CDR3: CSVPTGAPYEQYF
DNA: TGCAGTGTTCCGACAGGGGCCCCCTACGAGCAGTACTTC

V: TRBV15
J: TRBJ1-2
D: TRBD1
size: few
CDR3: CATSPPDREGYGYTF
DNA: TGTGCCACCAGCCCCCCAGACAGGGAGGGCTATGGCTACACCTTC

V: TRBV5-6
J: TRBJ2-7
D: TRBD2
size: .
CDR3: CASSPGLAGVVYEQYF
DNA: TGTGCCAGCAGCCCGGGACTAGCGGGAGTTGTCTACGAGCAGTACTTC

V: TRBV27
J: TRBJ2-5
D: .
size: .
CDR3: CASSLNQGPYQETQYF
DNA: TGTGCCAGCAGTTTAAATCAGGGCCCTTACCAAGAGACCCAGTACTTC